This is a list of T cell receptor beta chains from one sample in a study of T cells after somatic rescue of genetic block. Some clones are missing from TCRdb's copy, which holds only in-frame ones; the method was immunoSEQ multiplex PCR. Of about 14,000 clones listed, approximately 70% were seen once; the top ten hold about 20%. The sample consisted of peripheral blood mononuclear cells (PBMCs). The receptors stem from a boy between 10 and 17 years old. Both conserved end residues are part of each CDR3. D genes are given only for firm matches. Size values are once, few and many counts, or a class for expanded clones, and some rows have none.

clone size,J gene,D gene,V gene,CDR3 protein,CDR3 DNA
.,TRBJ1-3,TRBD1,TRBV28,CASSPAGGPSGNTIYF,TGTGCCAGCAGTCCGGCAGGGGGCCCCTCTGGAAACACCATATATTTT
.,TRBJ2-7,TRBD1,TRBV9,CASSPLPGQGTYEQYF,TGTGCCAGCAGCCCTCTTCCCGGACAGGGCACCTACGAGCAGTACTTC
.,TRBJ1-5,.,TRBV18,CASSQGGANQPQHF,TGTGCCAGCTCCCAGGGAGGGGCCAATCAGCCCCAGCATTTT
.,TRBJ2-7,TRBD1,TRBV7-4,CASSLGQGDQRISYEQYF,TGTGCCAGCAGCTTAGGACAGGGGGACCAGCGGATTTCCTACGAGCAGTACTTC
.,TRBJ1-5,.,TRBV28,CASSLPPLGTDSNQPQHF,TGTGCCAGCAGTTTACCCCCCCTCGGGACGGATAGCAATCAGCCCCAGCATTTT
.,TRBJ1-2,TRBD1,TRBV5-5,CASSYWTGSRSYGYTF,TGTGCCAGCAGCTACTGGACAGGGTCGAGGAGCTATGGCTACACCTTC
.,TRBJ2-1,.,TRBV18,CASSPRTLSSYNEQFF,TGTGCCAGCTCACCACGGACGCTCAGCTCCTACAATGAGCAGTTCTTC
few,TRBJ2-6,.,TRBV2,CASLQPGANVLTF,TGTGCCAGCTTGCAGCCTGGGGCCAACGTCCTGACTTTC
.,TRBJ1-6,TRBD1,TRBV5-1,CASSPGQYNSPLHF,TGCGCCAGCAGCCCGGGACAGTATAATTCACCCCTCCACTTT
.,TRBJ2-7,.,TRBV5-1,CASSLAGRGVYEQYF,TGCGCCAGCAGCTTGGCCGGGCGGGGAGTCTACGAGCAGTACTTC
.,TRBJ2-5,TRBD1,TRBV18,CASQAGTGQETQYF,TGTGCCAGTCAGGCCGGGACAGGGCAAGAGACCCAGTACTTC
few,TRBJ1-3,.,TRBV28,CASSIYSGNTIYF,TGTGCCAGCTCGATCTACTCTGGAAACACCATATATTTT
once,TRBJ1-2,TRBD1,TRBV30,CAWRALDRDYGYTF,TGTGCCTGGAGGGCTTTGGACAGGGACTATGGCTACACCTTC
few,TRBJ1-2,TRBD1,TRBV7-8,CASSLARTGRDGYTF,TGTGCCAGCAGCTTAGCGCGGACAGGGAGGGATGGCTACACCTTC
.,TRBJ2-3,TRBD1,TRBV9,CASSLRTGSTDTQYF,TGTGCCAGCAGTCTCCGGACAGGGAGCACAGATACGCAGTATTTT
few,TRBJ2-5,TRBD2,TRBV11-2,CASSSVAGGRETQYF,TGTGCCAGCAGCTCTGTAGCGGGGGGGCGAGAGACCCAGTACTTC
.,TRBJ1-4,TRBD1,TRBV19,CASSRTGDNEKLFF,TGTGCCAGTAGTAGGACAGGGGATAATGAAAAACTGTTTTTT
.,TRBJ1-4,.,TRBV6-5,CASSGWEEKLFF,TGTGCCAGCTCAGGGTGGGAGGAAAAACTGTTTTTT
.,TRBJ2-1,TRBD1,TRBV7-8,CASSFGTGPYNEQFF,TGTGCCAGCAGCTTTGGGACAGGACCTTACAATGAGCAGTTCTTC
.,TRBJ1-3,.,TRBV5-4,CASSLNSGDGNTIYF,TGTGCCAGCAGCTTGAACTCAGGGGATGGAAACACCATATATTTT
.,TRBJ2-5,.,TRBV5-4,CASSTGPGLETQYF,TGTGCCAGCAGCACGGGCCCAGGGTTAGAGACCCAGTACTTC
.,TRBJ2-3,.,TRBV18,CASSPSTDTQYF,TGTGCCAGCTCACCATCCACAGATACGCAGTATTTT
.,TRBJ2-3,TRBD1,TRBV7-9,CASVTFRDSRTDTQYF,TGTGCCAGCGTCACATTCCGGGACAGTCGCACAGATACGCAGTATTTT
.,TRBJ2-7,TRBD1,TRBV7-9,CASSSTGYEQYF,TGTGCCAGCAGCTCGACAGGGTACGAGCAGTACTTC
.,TRBJ1-4,TRBD1,TRBV7-9,CASSRTGFGEKLFF,TGTGCCAGCAGCCGGACAGGGTTTGGGGAAAAACTGTTTTTT
.,TRBJ1-4,.,TRBV11-2,CASSFLATNEKLFF,TGTGCCAGCAGCTTCCTTGCAACTAATGAAAAACTGTTTTTT
few,TRBJ2-7,.,TRBV25-1,CASSGQGARSEQYF,TGTGCCAGCAGTGGCCAAGGGGCGCGTAGCGAGCAGTACTTC
.,TRBJ1-3,TRBD1,TRBV9,CASSVQQGAENTIYF,TGTGCCAGCAGCGTACAGCAGGGGGCTGAAAACACCATATATTTT
.,TRBJ1-2,.,TRBV23-1,CANPPRGRHFYGYTF,TGCGCCAACCCACCGCGCGGCAGACACTTCTATGGCTACACCTTC
.,TRBJ2-1,.,TRBV10-2,CASSESGYNEQFF,TGCGCCAGCAGTGAGAGTGGGTACAATGAGCAGTTCTTC
.,TRBJ2-1,.,TRBV7-9,CASSLGSGSLGQFF,TGTGCCAGCAGCTTGGGCTCTGGGTCCTTAGGGCAGTTCTTC
.,TRBJ1-2,.,TRBV28,CASGDRTNYGYTF,TGTGCCAGCGGGGACCGTACGAACTATGGCTACACCTTC
.,TRBJ2-3,.,TRBV5-5,CASTVPGSGPDTQYF,TGTGCCAGCACCGTCCCGGGCTCTGGACCAGATACGCAGTATTTT
few,TRBJ1-5,.,TRBV27,CASSFRGAGNQPQHF,TGTGCCAGCAGTTTCCGGGGGGCAGGCAATCAGCCCCAGCATTTT
.,TRBJ1-2,.,TRBV5-1,CASSPRVGSFYGYTF,TGCGCCAGCAGCCCCCGTGTCGGCTCTTTCTATGGCTACACCTTC
.,TRBJ1-2,TRBD1,TRBV6-1,CASRVTGQNGYTF,TGTGCCAGCAGAGTGACAGGGCAGAATGGCTACACCTTC
medium-sized,TRBJ1-3,.,TRBV6-6,CASSYGGEGNTIYF,TGTGCCAGCAGTTACGGGGGCGAAGGAAACACCATATATTTT
.,TRBJ2-7,.,TRBV2,CASSEAGVFSYEQYF,TGTGCCAGCAGTGAAGCTGGGGTGTTTTCCTACGAGCAGTACTTC
.,TRBJ2-7,TRBD2,TRBV10-1,CASSERSGGPYEQYF,TGCGCCAGCAGTGAACGGAGCGGGGGTCCCTACGAGCAGTACTTC
few,TRBJ1-4,.,TRBV18,CASSPPGPNEKLFF,TGTGCCAGCTCACCACCGGGCCCTAATGAAAAACTGTTTTTT
.,TRBJ2-1,.,TRBV27,CASSATGSVQGEQFF,TGTGCCAGCAGTGCGACTGGGTCGGTTCAGGGTGAGCAGTTCTTC
few,TRBJ1-2,.,TRBV6-8,CASSYSDREWGYTF,TGTGCCAGCAGTTACTCGGATAGGGAATGGGGCTACACCTTC
.,TRBJ2-1,TRBD2,TRBV6-5,CASSYSNGRAYNEQFF,TGTGCCAGCAGTTACTCGAACGGGAGGGCCTACAATGAGCAGTTCTTC
.,TRBJ1-1,TRBD1,TRBV7-9,CASSSTRTGVMNTEAFF,TGTGCCAGCAGCTCTACGCGGACAGGGGTTATGAACACTGAAGCTTTCTTT
.,TRBJ2-7,.,TRBV25-1,CASGDSPYEQYF,TGTGCCAGCGGAGACAGCCCCTACGAGCAGTACTTC
.,TRBJ2-1,.,TRBV6-5,CASSYSNWFGHNEQFF,TGTGCCAGCAGTTACTCGAATTGGTTCGGGCACAATGAGCAGTTCTTC
.,TRBJ2-2,.,TRBV28,CAASVTGLANTGELFF,TGTGCTGCCAGTGTTACAGGGTTGGCGAACACCGGGGAGCTGTTTTTT
.,TRBJ2-2,.,TRBV18,CASSPDLKLTGELFF,TGTGCCAGCTCACCTGACCTAAAACTCACCGGGGAGCTGTTTTTT
once,TRBJ2-3,.,TRBV7-9,CASSLGKVSSTDTQYF,TGTGCCAGCAGCTTAGGCAAGGTTTCTAGCACAGATACGCAGTATTTT
.,TRBJ2-3,TRBD1,TRBV7-9,CASSLQGADTQYF,TGTGCCAGCAGCTTACAGGGGGCGGATACGCAGTATTTT
.,TRBJ2-1,.,TRBV19,CASSISASNYNEQFF,TGTGCCAGTAGTATATCAGCGAGCAACTACAATGAGCAGTTCTTC
.,TRBJ1-6,TRBD1,TRBV30,CACSWDSSLSPLHF,TGTGCCTGCTCCTGGGACAGTAGTCTTTCACCCCTCCACTTT
.,TRBJ1-2,.,TRBV4-2,CASSQDTGRADPIYGYTF,TGTGCCAGCAGCCAAGATACAGGACGGGCAGATCCCATCTATGGCTACACCTTC
.,TRBJ2-3,.,TRBV7-6,CASSLAYSTDTQYF,TGTGCCAGCAGCTTAGCGTACAGCACAGATACGCAGTATTTT
.,TRBJ2-2,TRBD1,TRBV28,CASSLPGQGNTGELFF,TGTGCCAGCAGTTTACCGGGACAGGGGAACACCGGGGAGCTGTTTTTT
.,TRBJ2-1,.,TRBV11-2,CASSSHGGKANEQFF,TGTGCCAGCAGCTCCCACGGGGGCAAAGCCAATGAGCAGTTCTTC